Shown below are 31 T cell receptor beta chains from a single sample sequenced in a study of blood T cell repertoires in COVID-19. This table comes from immunoSEQ multiplex PCR, and its TCRdb copy is limited to in-frame clones, with some not included. The repertoire consists of 300,000 to 350,000 clones, with around 90% occurring once and the leading ten covering more than 6%. Sample: peripheral blood. The source is a woman younger than 45 with COVID-19, enrolled during active disease.

The chain carries TRBV5-1 and TRBJ2-7, with 15 bases fitting TRBD2. V lost 3 bases, J lost 3 bases, and 10 bases stayed unmatched. Germline values: CDR1 SGHRS, CDR2 YFSETQ. CDR3 length: 18 residues. As DNA, the CDR3 is TGCGCCAGCAGCTCCGGACTAGCGGGAGGGATAAAATACTACGAGCAGTACTTC. It translates to CASSSGLAGGIKYYEQYF.

This chain joins TRBV27 and TRBJ1-2; 9 positions match TRBD1. Germline CDR1 reads MNHEY; CDR2 reads SMNVEV (reference sequence). CDR3 size: 12 residues. V was pared by 9 bases and J by 8 bases, with 7 bases of the junction left unmatched. The CDR3 spells CARQGAGKGYTF. In nucleotides, the CDR3 is TGTGCCAGACAGGGGGCGGGAAAGGGCTACACCTTC.

The V and J genes are TRBV28 and TRBJ1-2; D remains unclear. The CDR3 runs to 16 residues. Germline V gene lookup returns CDR1 MDHEN and CDR2 SYDVKM. The ends were cut back, 2 bases at V and 8 bases at J, with 21 bases in the middle. This CDR3 is CASSLEGWALPSGYTF. In nucleotides, the CDR3 is TGTGCCAGCAGTTTAGAGGGCTGGGCCCTCCCCTCCGGCTACACCTTC.

This chain links TRBV2 with TRBJ1-1; tentatively, D is TRBD1 (5 bases). CDR3 length: 12 amino acids. Per the germline V gene, CDR1 is SNHLY and CDR2 is FYNNEI. Trimming removed 6 bases at V and 4 bases at J, with 9 bases between. CDR3 sequence: CASSRRVTEAFF. As DNA, the CDR3 is TGTGCCAGCAGCCGCAGGGTCACTGAAGCTTTCTTT.

The chain links TRBV7-2 to TRBJ2-7; TRBD1 matches at 7 bases. The V segment lost 5 bases and the J segment 4 bases; nucleotides outside the gene matches: 11. Germline CDR1 is SGHTA and CDR2 is FQGNSA. The length of the CDR3 is 15 residues. The CDR3 loop is CASSPSRQGVYEQYF. For the CDR3, the DNA is TGTGCCAGCAGCCCATCGCGGCAGGGGGTGTACGAGCAGTACTTC.

This sequence joins TRBV5-5 and TRBJ2-1; the D gene is possibly TRBD1 (6 bases). CDR1 and CDR2 (germline): SGHKS, YYEKEE (reference sequence). The CDR3 loop spans 15 amino acids. Trimming removed 4 bases from V and 2 bases from J, with 13 bases in between. The CDR3 spells CASSGTGFPYNEQFF. In nucleotides, the CDR3 is TGTGCCAGCAGCGGTACAGGGTTCCCCTACAATGAGCAGTTCTTC.

Here the CDR3 reads CAWSGKTGVSEKLFF. Here the CDR3 DNA reads TGTGCCTGGAGCGGGAAGACAGGGGTTAGTGAAAAACTGTTTTTT. The chain is built from TRBV30 and TRBJ1-4; 8 bases agree with TRBD1. V trimming: 3 bases; J trimming: 7 bases; junction bases outside the gene matches: 10. Germline values: CDR1 GTSNPN, CDR2 SVGIG (reference sequence). The CDR3 has 15 amino acids.

Turning to this clone: The germline gene is not matched at one end of the junction; a read error may be the cause. The rearrangement joins TRBV30 to TRBJ1-2; TRBD1 agrees at 7 bases. The CDR3 covers 12 residues. CDR1 is GTSNPN and CDR2 is SVGIG in the germline V gene (reference sequence). The CDR3 bases are TGTGCCCGGAGGGACAGCTACTATGGCTACACCTTC. It translates to CARRDSYYGYTF. The complete variable domain, with remaining parts taken from reference TRBV30 and TRBJ1-2, reads SQTIHQWPATLVQPVGSPLSLECTVEGTSNPNLYWYRQAAGRGLQLLFYSVGIGQISSEVPQNLSASRPQDRQFILSSKKLLLSDSGFYLCARRDSYYGYTFGSGTRLTVV.

The CDR3: CASSLASSGSIYEQYF. The CDR3 DNA sequence: TGTGCCAGCAGCTTGGCATCTAGCGGGAGTATCTACGAGCAGTACTTC. The V call is TRBV5-6, the J call TRBJ2-7, with 10 bases identical to TRBD2. The CDR3 is made up of 16 amino acids. Germline V gene data show CDR1 as SGHDT and CDR2 as YYEEEE. The V and J ends lost 0 bases and 3 bases, in that order; junction bases with no gene match: 6.

This clone was recorded once. The chain combines TRBV28 with TRBJ1-4; TRBD1 agrees at 7 bases. The CDR3 is made up of 14 amino acids. The ends lost 6 bases at V and 8 bases at J; junction bases unmatched: 9. Looked up from germline, CDR1 is MDHEN and CDR2 is SYDVKM. The CDR3 here is CASSWGQSGEKLFF. DNA for the CDR3: TGTGCCAGCAGCTGGGGACAGTCGGGCGAAAAACTGTTTTTT.

The chain uses TRBV4-1 and TRBJ2-5, with D tentatively TRBD2 (6 bases). Germline values: CDR1 MGHRA, CDR2 YSYEKL. The CDR3 is made up of 16 amino acids. V lost 2 bases to trimming and J lost 0 bases, with 13 bases between them. The chain's CDR3 is CASSQPGTPYQETQYF. The CDR3 DNA reads as TGCGCCAGCAGCCAACCCGGGACTCCGTACCAAGAGACCCAGTACTTC.

The count of this clone is one. The V and J genes are TRBV19 and TRBJ2-1, with 7 bases fitting TRBD1. Germline lookup yields CDR1 LNHDA and CDR2 SQIVND (reference sequence). The ends lost 8 bases at V and 5 bases at J; junction bases unmatched: 6. The CDR3 length is 13 residues. The CDR3 loop is CASRDRENNEQFF. In DNA form, the CDR3 reads TGTGCCAGTCGAGACAGGGAGAACAATGAGCAGTTCTTC.

Regarding this clone: At one of its ends the junction is not consistent with the germline gene, which may arise from a read error. The genes are TRBV11-2 and TRBJ1-3; D is undetermined. Germline-derived CDR1 and CDR2 are SGHAT and FQNNGV. The CDR3 totals 14 residues. The CDR3 DNA sequence: TGTGCCAGCAGCTTAGGGGCCCCTGGGAACACCATATATTTT. The encoded protein is CASSLGAPGNTIYF.

The V gene is TRBV5-1, the J gene TRBJ1-1; D perhaps matches TRBD1 (6 bases). Trimming left V 0 bases short and J 7 bases short, with 10 bases between. The CDR3 has 13 amino acids. Germline values: CDR1 SGHRS, CDR2 YFSETQ. The CDR3 here is CASSLEGVGEAFF. DNA for the CDR3: TGCGCCAGCAGCTTGGAGGGGGTCGGTGAAGCTTTCTTT.

The V call is TRBV6-5, the J call TRBJ2-1, with a possible D match to TRBD2 (6 bases). The CDR3 contains 12 residues. The V end lost 4 bases, the J end lost 14 bases, and 15 bases lay between the germline ends. Germline CDR1 and CDR2: MNHEY and SVGAGI. CDR3 DNA sequence: TGTGCCAGCAGTTCTTTGGGCGGGGAGGAGTTCTTC. Amino acid sequence: CASSSLGGEEFF.

The V gene is TRBV28, the J gene TRBJ1-2, with unresolved D. Deletions cut 2 bases from V and 4 bases from J, with 11 bases between. From germline, CDR1 is MDHEN and CDR2 SYDVKM. The CDR3 has 14 amino acids. The CDR3 coding sequence is TGTGCCAGCAGTTTAGGGGAGGGTTCCTATGGCTACACCTTC. Amino acids: CASSLGEGSYGYTF.

The V call is TRBV9, the J call TRBJ1-1; D not resolved. The ends were cut back, 5 bases at V and 3 bases at J, with 17 bases in the middle. Germline CDR1 and CDR2: SGDLS and YYNGEE. The CDR3 extends over 15 amino acids. For the CDR3, the DNA is TGTGCCAGCAGGAGCTACCGAGGAGGGCACACTGAAGCTTTCTTT. Protein sequence: CASRSYRGGHTEAFF.

The V gene is TRBV7-9, the J gene TRBJ2-1; the match to TRBD2 covers 14 bases. The junction had 6 bases not matched to a gene; V was cut back by 5 bases and J by 6 bases. This CDR3 spans 16 amino acids. Germline lookup yields CDR1 SEHNR and CDR2 FQNEAQ (reference sequence). CDR3 protein: CASSDTGLAGGNEQFF. The CDR3 coding sequence is TGTGCCAGCAGCGATACTGGACTAGCGGGAGGCAATGAGCAGTTCTTC.

V is TRBV19 and J is TRBJ2-1; 10 bases fit TRBD2. Per the germline V gene, CDR1 is LNHDA and CDR2 is SQIVND (reference sequence). This CDR3 comprises 13 residues. V trimming: 6 bases; J trimming: 8 bases; junction bases outside the gene matches: 4. DNA for the CDR3: TGTGCCAGTAGCCGGCTAGCGGGGGATGAGCAGTTCTTC. It encodes CASSRLAGDEQFF.

This clone was counted once. V and J are TRBV6-5 and TRBJ1-2, with D perhaps TRBD1 (6 bases). Germline CDR1 is MNHEY and CDR2 is SVGAGI. V lost 5 bases, J lost 4 bases, and 11 bases lay in between. This CDR3 contains 13 residues. In nucleotides, the CDR3 is TGTGCCAGCAGTCGACAGGAAGCCTATGGCTACACCTTC. This gives the protein CASSRQEAYGYTF.

V gene TRBV10-3 combines with J gene TRBJ1-5; tentative D call: TRBD1 (6 bases). Trimming removed 11 bases from V and 2 bases from J, with 16 bases in between. This CDR3 has 14 residues. Germline V CDR1 and CDR2: ENHRY, SYGVKD. The CDR3 region is CASSGDGGNQPQHF. CDR3 DNA: TGTGCCTCCTCAGGGGATGGGGGCAATCAGCCCCAGCATTTT.

The V gene is TRBV2, the J gene TRBJ2-2; no clear D. Deletions cut 1 base from V and 7 bases from J, with 10 bases between. This CDR3 has 14 residues. CDR1 is SNHLY, CDR2 FYNNEI, per germline. CDR3 region: CASSEGVPGGELFF. CDR3 nucleotide sequence: TGTGCCAGCAGTGAAGGTGTTCCGGGCGGGGAGCTGTTTTTT. Variable domain in full (rest from reference TRBV2 and TRBJ2-2): EPEVTQTPSHQVTQMGQEVILRCVPISNHLYFYWYRQILGQKVEFLVSFYNNEISEKSEIFDDQFSVERPDGSNFTLKIRSTKLEDSAMYFCASSEGVPGGELFFGEGSRLTVL.

The V call is TRBV30, the J call TRBJ1-6; TRBD1 matches at 8 bases. The CDR3 extends over 17 amino acids. Germline CDR1 reads GTSNPN; CDR2 reads SVGIG (reference sequence). The V and J ends lost 2 bases and 3 bases, in that order; junction bases with no gene match: 9. CDR3 residues: CAWSQPTGGVYNSPLHF. As DNA, the CDR3 is TGTGCCTGGAGTCAACCAACAGGGGGAGTCTATAATTCACCCCTCCACTTT.

The gene calls are TRBV19 and TRBJ1-2, with D maybe TRBD1 (6 bases). Trimming pared 6 bases from V and 0 bases from J, leaving 20 bases between. CDR1 and CDR2 (germline): LNHDA, SQIVND (reference sequence). The CDR3 covers 17 residues. The CDR3 loop is CASRESGDHLSNYGYTF. In nucleotides, the CDR3 is TGTGCCAGTAGAGAGTCAGGGGACCACCTATCTAACTATGGCTACACCTTC.

This clone was recorded a few times. The V call is TRBV19, the J call TRBJ1-3, with 8 bases lining up with TRBD1. This CDR3 has 16 residues. From germline, CDR1 is LNHDA and CDR2 SQIVND (reference sequence). V was pared by 5 bases and J by 3 bases, with 9 bases of the junction left unmatched. CDR3 DNA sequence: TGTGCCAGTAGTCATCCTCCGACAGGGGATGGAAACACCATATATTTT. Its protein is CASSHPPTGDGNTIYF.

This sequence joins TRBV6-6 and TRBJ1-6; a possible D gene is TRBD1 (5 bases). Trimming took off 0 bases at V and 8 bases at J, with 8 bases between the two ends. The germline gives CDR1 MNHNY, CDR2 SVGAGI (reference sequence). The CDR3 runs to 14 residues. The CDR3 loop is CASSYSGEYSPLHF. DNA of the CDR3: TGTGCCAGCAGTTACTCAGGGGAATATTCACCCCTCCACTTT.

The chain carries TRBV5-5 and TRBJ2-2; 9 nucleotides match TRBD1. The germline gives CDR1 SGHKS, CDR2 YYEKEE (reference sequence). The CDR3 extends over 16 amino acids. V was clipped by 1 base and J by 3 bases; unmatched bases: 4. CDR3 protein: CASSLRTGEYTGELFF. For the CDR3, the DNA is TGTGCCAGCAGCTTGAGGACAGGGGAGTACACCGGGGAGCTGTTTTTT.

The chain recombines TRBV6-5 with TRBJ2-7, with 7 nucleotides matching TRBD1. The CDR3 covers 12 residues. V lost 5 bases to trimming and J lost 3 bases; unmatched junction nucleotides: 1. Germline assignment: CDR1 MNHEY and CDR2 SVGAGI. The CDR3 bases are TGTGCCAGCAGTAGGGACAGCTACGAGCAGTACTTC. Translating gives CASSRDSYEQYF.

The genes are TRBV9 and TRBJ2-4; TRBD1 agrees at 8 bases. This CDR3 has 15 residues. Germline V gives CDR1 SGDLS, CDR2 YYNGEE. The V and J ends lost 3 bases and 6 bases, in that order; junction bases with no gene match: 8. CDR3 coding DNA: TGTGCCAGCAGCGCCTATCAGGACAGGGCAAACATTCAGTACTTC. This gives the protein CASSAYQDRANIQYF.

The chain couples TRBV2 to TRBJ1-5, with 11 positions matching TRBD1. V shed 10 bases and J 4 bases; nucleotides not matched to a gene: 12. The CDR3 extends over 16 amino acids. The V gene's germline CDR1 is SNHLY and CDR2 FYNNEI. CDR3 loop: CATRRGGTGGNQPQHF. The CDR3 DNA is TGTGCCACCAGGAGGGGGGGGACAGGGGGTAATCAGCCCCAGCATTTT.

This sequence joins TRBV25-1 and TRBJ2-2; 8 positions match TRBD1. The CDR3 sequence is 13 residues long. Germline values: CDR1 MGHDK, CDR2 SYGVNS. Germline trimming cut 4 bases from V and 5 bases from J; bases unmatched to any gene: 0. Here the CDR3 reads CASSGQGTGELFF. CDR3 coding DNA: TGTGCCAGCAGTGGACAGGGGACCGGGGAGCTGTTTTTT.